This T cell receptor beta chain was obtained from a study of blood T cell repertoires in COVID-19. Study context: From the United States, Italy and Spain came samples of acute and convalescent COVID-19. The analysed material was cDNA or gDNA that came from T cells, B-cell-depleted T cells, or PBMCs.

Sequencing used immunoSEQ multiplex PCR; TCRdb keeps in-frame clones, though not all of them. The sample holds tens of thousands of clones, approximately 88% seen once. Trimming pared 6 bases from V and 6 bases from J, leaving 10 bases between. There are 11 residues in the CDR3. From germline, CDR1 is SQVTM and CDR2 ANQGSEA. The receptor was isolated from a woman older than 75 with acute or convalescent COVID-19. Source material: peripheral blood. This chain joins TRBV29-1 and TRBJ2-3, with a weak D call TRBD1 (6 bases). In DNA, the CDR3 is TGCAGCGTGCCAAGGGGGGATACGCAGTATTTT. Encoded protein: CSVPRGDTQYF.